This TCR beta chain appears in the sequencing data of a study of blood T cell repertoires in COVID-19. Study overall: Acute and convalescent COVID-19 samples came from the United States, Italy and Spain. PBMCs, B-cell-depleted T cells, or T cells provided the cDNA or gDNA that made up the material.

Between the trimmed V and J ends, which lost 5 bases and 7 bases, there was a span of 14 bases. Per the germline V gene, CDR1 is SGHVS and CDR2 is FQNEAQ. This CDR3 is 14 amino acids long. Authors' methods: Reference gene primer amplification gave nucleated cell count estimates. The protocol was immunoSEQ multiplex PCR, while the TCRdb copy is restricted to in-frame clones and leaves out a portion. The DNA gave D and trimming, while V, J and clone size come from that table. The sample contains under 200,000 clones, around 83% of which appear only once. The rearrangement links TRBV7-8 to TRBJ1-4, with D perhaps TRBD1 (6 bases). The TCR was taken from a woman in her seventies who had recovered from COVID-19. The specimen was peripheral blood. The CDR3, as DNA: TGTGCCAGCAGCCCACAGGGTTGGAGTGAAAAACTGTTTTTT. This encodes CASSPQGWSEKLFF.